A single TCR beta chain is shown here with its context. The antigen is not known. The data stem from a study of cytomegalovirus exposure and HLA in healthy donors. General study results and limits: Among immune exposure information, only CMV serostatus was available. What a later analysis showed was that several of the most significant clusters appeared linked to common viral pathogens.

Primers included in the PCR were 60 Vbeta and 13 Jbeta primers. Clones were sequenced by immunoSEQ multiplex PCR, and TCRdb holds only the in-frame ones, with some missing. The table has around 140,000 clones, around 80% seen once. The sequence came from a female donor in good health and CMV-seronegative. The sequenced material came from PBMCs.

CDR3 bases: TGTGCCAGCAGTTTTAAACAGACCTATAATTCACCCCTCCACTTT. Its protein is CASSFKQTYNSPLHF. The chain has TRBV27 and TRBJ1-6; D is undetermined. The germline V gene has CDR1 MNHEY and CDR2 SMNVEV (reference sequence). V dropped 3 bases and J dropped 2 bases, with 8 bases sitting between them. The CDR3 totals 15 residues.